A selection of T cell receptor beta chains follows, all from one sample in a study of shared clonotypes between healthy human individuals. Libraries were prepared by immunoSEQ multiplex PCR; TCRdb keeps only in-frame clonotypes and omits some of them. The sample consists of 85,000 to 100,000 clones, 67% of them appearing once. Sequenced input: memory CD8+ T cells sorted from blood. Source of these receptors: a man in his thirties or forties in good health. CDR3s include the opening cysteine and the closing phenylalanine or tryptophan. A D gene is named only where the DNA matches it firmly. Rows give clone size only sometimes, using once, few, many, or a class for an expanded clone.

d_call: -
v_call: TRBV30
j_call: TRBJ2-2
clone_size: many
cdr3_aa: CAWSKGTSSTGELFF
cdr3_nt: TGTGCCTGGAGTAAGGGGACATCGAGCACCGGGGAGCTGTTTTTT

d_call: -
v_call: TRBV7-9
j_call: TRBJ2-1
clone_size: -
cdr3_aa: CAFAPETYNEQFF
cdr3_nt: TGTGCTTTTGCGCCCGAAACCTACAATGAGCAGTTCTTC

d_call: TRBD1
v_call: TRBV11-2
j_call: TRBJ2-1
clone_size: -
cdr3_aa: CASRSGTGVYNEQFF
cdr3_nt: TGTGCCAGCAGGTCCGGGACAGGGGTATACAATGAGCAGTTCTTC

d_call: -
v_call: TRBV7-2
j_call: TRBJ2-1
clone_size: -
cdr3_aa: CASSLVWQNEQFF
cdr3_nt: TGTGCCAGCAGCTTAGTCTGGCAGAATGAGCAGTTCTTC

d_call: -
v_call: TRBV7-9
j_call: TRBJ2-1
clone_size: -
cdr3_aa: CASSFSETSYNEQFF
cdr3_nt: TGTGCCAGCAGCTTCTCTGAAACCTCCTACAATGAGCAGTTCTTC

d_call: -
v_call: TRBV7-9
j_call: TRBJ2-1
clone_size: few
cdr3_aa: CASSHPRAADEQFF
cdr3_nt: TGTGCCAGCAGCCACCCTCGAGCCGCCGATGAGCAGTTCTTC

d_call: -
v_call: TRBV30
j_call: TRBJ1-6
clone_size: few
cdr3_aa: CAWSRGDDSPLHF
cdr3_nt: TGTGCCTGGAGTCGGGGGGATGATTCACCCCTCCACTTT

d_call: TRBD1
v_call: TRBV7-8
j_call: TRBJ2-1
clone_size: -
cdr3_aa: CASSFSGGNEQFF
cdr3_nt: TGTGCCAGCAGCTTCTCAGGGGGCAATGAGCAGTTCTTC

d_call: -
v_call: TRBV27
j_call: TRBJ2-1
clone_size: -
cdr3_aa: CASSLAGSSYNEQFF
cdr3_nt: TGTGCCAGCAGTTTAGCCGGGAGCTCCTACAATGAGCAGTTCTTC

d_call: TRBD1
v_call: TRBV2
j_call: TRBJ2-7
clone_size: -
cdr3_aa: CASSPVAGGAEQYF
cdr3_nt: TGTGCCAGCAGTCCCGTGGCAGGGGGAGCCGAGCAGTACTTC

d_call: TRBD1
v_call: TRBV7-9
j_call: TRBJ1-1
clone_size: -
cdr3_aa: CASSVGQGDTEAFF
cdr3_nt: TGTGCCAGCAGCGTGGGACAGGGGGACACTGAAGCTTTCTTT

d_call: -
v_call: TRBV7-9
j_call: TRBJ2-3
clone_size: -
cdr3_aa: CASSSLVGASGTQYF
cdr3_nt: TGTGCCAGCAGCTCCCTTGTGGGGGCAAGCGGCACGCAGTATTTT

d_call: TRBD1
v_call: TRBV5-5
j_call: TRBJ1-3
clone_size: -
cdr3_aa: CASSMTGGTGNTIYF
cdr3_nt: TGTGCCAGCAGCATGACAGGGGGCACTGGAAACACCATATATTTT

d_call: -
v_call: TRBV11-3
j_call: TRBJ2-1
clone_size: -
cdr3_aa: CASSLDGSTYNEQFF
cdr3_nt: TGTGCCAGCAGCTTAGATGGGAGTACCTACAATGAGCAGTTCTTC

d_call: TRBD1
v_call: TRBV29-1
j_call: TRBJ2-4
clone_size: -
cdr3_aa: CSVDTDRGNIQYF
cdr3_nt: TGCAGCGTAGACACAGACAGGGGAAACATTCAGTACTTC

d_call: -
v_call: TRBV19
j_call: TRBJ2-3
clone_size: few
cdr3_aa: CASSVSLPTDTQYF
cdr3_nt: TGTGCCAGTAGTGTCAGTTTACCCACGGATACGCAGTATTTT

d_call: -
v_call: TRBV11-2
j_call: TRBJ2-1
clone_size: -
cdr3_aa: CASSFRAGEQFF
cdr3_nt: TGTGCCAGCAGCTTTAGAGCTGGTGAGCAGTTCTTC

d_call: TRBD1
v_call: TRBV4-1
j_call: TRBJ2-2
clone_size: -
cdr3_aa: CASSQAGQGNTGELFF
cdr3_nt: TGCGCCAGCAGCCAAGCCGGACAGGGGAACACCGGGGAGCTGTTTTTT

d_call: TRBD2
v_call: TRBV27
j_call: TRBJ2-7
clone_size: -
cdr3_aa: CASSQAASGTREQYF
cdr3_nt: TGTGCCAGCAGTCAGGCGGCTAGCGGGACGAGGGAGCAGTACTTC

d_call: -
v_call: TRBV12-2
j_call: TRBJ1-2
clone_size: -
cdr3_aa: CASRHTILRQDDYGYTF
cdr3_nt: TGTGCAAGTCGCCACACAATACTCAGACAGGATGACTATGGCTACACCTTC

d_call: -
v_call: TRBV4-3
j_call: TRBJ1-4
clone_size: -
cdr3_aa: CASSQDGVGATNEKLFF
cdr3_nt: TGCGCCAGCAGCCAAGACGGGGTGGGGGCAACTAATGAAAAACTGTTTTTT

d_call: -
v_call: TRBV23-1
j_call: TRBJ1-1
clone_size: -
cdr3_aa: CASSRNMNTEAFF
cdr3_nt: TGCGCCAGCAGTAGGAATATGAACACTGAAGCTTTCTTT

d_call: -
v_call: TRBV29-1
j_call: TRBJ2-3
clone_size: -
cdr3_aa: CSVEGGKGTDTQYF
cdr3_nt: TGCAGCGTTGAGGGGGGAAAGGGGACAGATACGCAGTATTTT

d_call: -
v_call: TRBV28
j_call: TRBJ2-7
clone_size: -
cdr3_aa: CASSLRYEQYF
cdr3_nt: TGTGCCAGCAGTTTAAGGTACGAGCAGTACTTC

d_call: -
v_call: TRBV9
j_call: TRBJ2-7
clone_size: -
cdr3_aa: CASSAWDGDYEQYF
cdr3_nt: TGTGCCAGCAGCGCATGGGACGGAGACTACGAGCAGTACTTC

d_call: -
v_call: TRBV29-1
j_call: TRBJ2-7
clone_size: few
cdr3_aa: CSALTGFSYEQYF
cdr3_nt: TGCAGCGCTCTGACAGGTTTCTCCTACGAGCAGTACTTC

d_call: -
v_call: TRBV7-6
j_call: TRBJ2-2
clone_size: -
cdr3_aa: CASSLGERARYTGELFF
cdr3_nt: TGTGCCAGCAGCTTAGGGGAGCGGGCGAGATACACCGGGGAGCTGTTTTTT

d_call: TRBD1
v_call: TRBV5-1
j_call: TRBJ2-7
clone_size: few
cdr3_aa: CASSPGTGLYEQYF
cdr3_nt: TGCGCCAGCAGCCCCGGGACAGGGCTATACGAGCAGTACTTC

d_call: -
v_call: TRBV6-1
j_call: TRBJ2-7
clone_size: many
cdr3_aa: CASSEHYEQYF
cdr3_nt: TGTGCCAGCAGTGAACACTACGAGCAGTACTTC

d_call: TRBD2
v_call: TRBV25-1
j_call: TRBJ2-1
clone_size: -
cdr3_aa: CASSVLSGRGDEQFF
cdr3_nt: TGTGCCAGCAGTGTCCTCAGCGGGAGGGGAGATGAGCAGTTCTTC

d_call: -
v_call: TRBV27
j_call: TRBJ1-5
clone_size: many
cdr3_aa: CASSVSFQSNQPQHF
cdr3_nt: TGTGCCAGCAGTGTGTCCTTTCAGAGCAATCAGCCCCAGCATTTT

d_call: TRBD1
v_call: TRBV11-3
j_call: TRBJ1-5
clone_size: once
cdr3_aa: CASSSTGDSNQPQHF
cdr3_nt: TGTGCCAGCAGCTCAACAGGGGATAGCAATCAGCCCCAGCATTTT

d_call: -
v_call: TRBV28
j_call: TRBJ1-1
clone_size: -
cdr3_aa: CASSSLQGNTEAFF
cdr3_nt: TGTGCCAGCAGTTCCCTCCAGGGGAACACTGAAGCTTTCTTT

d_call: -
v_call: TRBV10-3
j_call: TRBJ2-3
clone_size: -
cdr3_aa: CAISEMVDTDTQYF
cdr3_nt: TGTGCCATCAGTGAAATGGTAGACACAGATACGCAGTATTTT

d_call: -
v_call: TRBV30
j_call: TRBJ1-2
clone_size: few
cdr3_aa: CALSDNYGYTF
cdr3_nt: TGTGCCCTTTCGGATAACTATGGCTACACCTTC

d_call: -
v_call: TRBV11-1
j_call: TRBJ1-4
clone_size: -
cdr3_aa: CASSPDGFNEKLFF
cdr3_nt: TGTGCCAGCAGCCCGGACGGGTTTAATGAAAAACTGTTTTTT

d_call: TRBD1
v_call: TRBV27
j_call: TRBJ1-2
clone_size: -
cdr3_aa: CASSFAGQANYGYTF
cdr3_nt: TGTGCCAGCAGTTTCGCGGGACAGGCAAACTATGGCTACACCTTC

d_call: -
v_call: TRBV28
j_call: TRBJ2-1
clone_size: -
cdr3_aa: CASSFVIAYNEQFF
cdr3_nt: TGTGCCAGCAGTTTCGTGATAGCCTACAATGAGCAGTTCTTC

d_call: TRBD1
v_call: TRBV6-1
j_call: TRBJ2-2
clone_size: -
cdr3_aa: CAGASGTGAAGELFF
cdr3_nt: TGTGCCGGGGCTTCCGGGACAGGGGCGGCCGGGGAGCTGTTTTTT

d_call: TRBD2
v_call: TRBV6-4
j_call: TRBJ2-1
clone_size: -
cdr3_aa: CASSDFKGTIDEQFF
cdr3_nt: TGTGCCAGCAGTGACTTTAAAGGGACTATTGATGAGCAGTTCTTC

d_call: TRBD1
v_call: TRBV6-4
j_call: TRBJ1-2
clone_size: -
cdr3_aa: CASSDSGTASDGYTF
cdr3_nt: TGTGCCAGCAGTGACTCGGGGACAGCGTCGGATGGCTACACCTTC

d_call: TRBD1
v_call: TRBV7-9
j_call: TRBJ2-3
clone_size: few
cdr3_aa: CASSPPLGQGRTDTQYF
cdr3_nt: TGTGCCAGCAGCCCCCCGCTCGGACAGGGCCGCACAGATACGCAGTATTTT

d_call: -
v_call: TRBV27
j_call: TRBJ1-4
clone_size: many
cdr3_aa: CASRQGGEKLFF
cdr3_nt: TGTGCCAGCAGACAGGGAGGCGAAAAACTGTTTTTT

d_call: -
v_call: TRBV5-5
j_call: TRBJ1-1
clone_size: -
cdr3_aa: CASSLAWTTEAFF
cdr3_nt: TGTGCCAGCAGCTTGGCATGGACCACTGAAGCTTTCTTT

d_call: -
v_call: TRBV27
j_call: TRBJ2-7
clone_size: -
cdr3_aa: CASSLQHGEQYF
cdr3_nt: TGTGCCAGCAGTTTACAGCACGGCGAGCAGTACTTC

d_call: -
v_call: TRBV10-1
j_call: TRBJ2-5
clone_size: -
cdr3_aa: CASSVTGEETQYF
cdr3_nt: TGCGCCAGCAGTGTTACGGGGGAAGAGACCCAGTACTTC

d_call: -
v_call: TRBV28
j_call: TRBJ1-5
clone_size: -
cdr3_aa: CASSLNQPQHF
cdr3_nt: TGTGCCAGCAGTCTCAATCAGCCCCAGCATTTT

d_call: -
v_call: TRBV7-9
j_call: TRBJ1-1
clone_size: many
cdr3_aa: CASSLLLTMDTEAFF
cdr3_nt: TGTGCCAGCAGCTTATTGCTGACTATGGACACTGAAGCTTTCTTT

d_call: -
v_call: TRBV2
j_call: TRBJ1-1
clone_size: -
cdr3_aa: CASSESWGNTEAFF
cdr3_nt: TGTGCCAGCAGTGAAAGTTGGGGGAACACTGAAGCTTTCTTT

d_call: -
v_call: TRBV11-2
j_call: TRBJ2-1
clone_size: -
cdr3_aa: CASSPSRLTSYNEQFF
cdr3_nt: TGTGCCAGCAGCCCATCCCGACTAACCTCCTACAATGAGCAGTTCTTC

d_call: -
v_call: TRBV7-8
j_call: TRBJ2-1
clone_size: -
cdr3_aa: CASSSAIQGTSYNEQFF
cdr3_nt: TGTGCCAGCAGCTCAGCTATACAGGGTACGTCCTACAATGAGCAGTTCTTC

d_call: TRBD2
v_call: TRBV4-1
j_call: TRBJ2-7
clone_size: once
cdr3_aa: CASSQVPSGGNEQYF
cdr3_nt: TGCGCCAGCAGCCAAGTTCCGAGCGGGGGGAATGAGCAGTACTTC

d_call: -
v_call: TRBV9
j_call: TRBJ2-3
clone_size: -
cdr3_aa: CASSASGTGATDTQYF
cdr3_nt: TGTGCCAGCAGCGCGAGCGGGACGGGGGCCACAGATACGCAGTATTTT

d_call: -
v_call: TRBV27
j_call: TRBJ2-2
clone_size: -
cdr3_aa: CASSLFRGTGELFF
cdr3_nt: TGTGCCAGCAGTTTATTTCGGGGTACCGGGGAGCTGTTTTTT

d_call: -
v_call: TRBV7-8
j_call: TRBJ2-3
clone_size: few
cdr3_aa: CASTTRGETDTQYF
cdr3_nt: TGTGCCAGCACCACCCGCGGGGAAACAGATACGCAGTATTTT

d_call: -
v_call: TRBV6-4
j_call: TRBJ2-1
clone_size: many
cdr3_aa: CASSDSAGSYNEQFF
cdr3_nt: TGTGCCAGCAGTGACTCAGCGGGCTCCTACAATGAGCAGTTCTTC

d_call: -
v_call: TRBV7-9
j_call: TRBJ1-5
clone_size: -
cdr3_aa: CASSLAGAGNQPQHF
cdr3_nt: TGTGCCAGCAGCTTGGCAGGGGCTGGCAATCAGCCCCAGCATTTT

d_call: -
v_call: TRBV2
j_call: TRBJ2-5
clone_size: -
cdr3_aa: CASKLAETQYF
cdr3_nt: TGTGCCAGCAAGCTTGCGGAGACCCAGTACTTC

d_call: -
v_call: TRBV15
j_call: TRBJ2-7
clone_size: -
cdr3_aa: CATSRDASEQYF
cdr3_nt: TGTGCCACCAGCAGAGATGCTAGCGAGCAGTACTTC